The 25 T cell receptor beta chains presented below share a single source sample, sequenced in a study of post-analysis software for immune sequencing data. Study results and caveats: Comparison of patients with controls showed roughly five TRBV segments more frequent in patients, TRBV5-6, TRBV5-1 and TRBV20-1 among them.

These TCRs' antigens remain unknown. Tagging with unique molecular identifiers was a feature of the TCR beta cDNA libraries. TCRdb ran MiXCR on the PCR reads and lists one entry per CDR3 protein. The sample records roughly 580,000 distinct CDR3 sequences, about 40% being singletons. Material for sequencing was blood. These receptors originate from a girl under 18 with multiple sclerosis.

The chain joins TRBV5-1 to TRBJ2-7; 8 bases are a match to TRBD1. Trimming at V came to 4 bases and at J to 7 bases, leaving 10 bases not matched to a gene. The CDR3 sequence is 14 residues long. CDR1 SGHRS and CDR2 YFSETQ come from the germline V gene. CDR3 in DNA: TGCGCCAGCAGCACCGGACAGGGTTTGAGAGAGCAGTACTTC. This sequence encodes CASSTGQGLREQYF.

The V gene is TRBV4-2, the J gene TRBJ2-7, with D hard to call. The CDR3 runs to 12 residues. V was trimmed by 3 bases and J by 2 bases, leaving 5 bases between them. Germline V gene lookup returns CDR1 LGHNA and CDR2 YNFKEQ. The CDR3 bases are TGTGCCAGCAGCCATGAAACCTACGAGCAGTACTTC. Translated: CASSHETYEQYF.

About this clonotype: The junction does not match germline at one end; this may be a read error. The chain recombines TRBV2 with TRBJ1-2; 9 nucleotides agree with TRBD1. Germline assignment: CDR1 SNHLY and CDR2 FYNNEI. The CDR3 has 16 amino acids. The CDR3, as DNA: TGTGCCAGCAGAGAAGCGGGACAGGGCCTTAACTATGGCTACACCTTC. Amino acids: CASREAGQGLNYGYTF.

This chain uses TRBV4-1 with TRBJ2-7; TRBD1 matches 10 bases. Germline CDR1 MGHRA, CDR2 YSYEKL. This CDR3 has 17 amino acids. Trimming removed 3 bases from V and 1 base from J; junction bases left unmatched: 9. The DNA of the CDR3 is TGCGCCAGCAGCCATCCGGGACAGGGGACGAGGTCCTACGAGCAGTACTTC. Its translation is CASSHPGQGTRSYEQYF.

The gene calls are TRBV7-8 and TRBJ1-1; D is undetermined. The CDR3 consists of 18 residues. Trimming removed 5 bases at V and 0 bases at J, with 22 bases between. The germline V gene has CDR1 SGHVS and CDR2 FQNEAQ. The CDR3 region has the DNA TGTGCCAGCAGCCCCCTTTCTCGTACAGCAATCATGAACACTGAAGCTTTCTTT. Its protein product is CASSPLSRTAIMNTEAFF.

The V call is TRBV20-1, the J call TRBJ2-7, with D perhaps TRBD1 (5 bases). This CDR3 region has 13 residues. Per germline, CDR1 DFQATT and CDR2 SNEGSKA (reference sequence). Trimming took off 3 bases at V and 4 bases at J, with 13 bases between the two ends. As DNA, the CDR3 is TGCAGTGCTAGCCCAGGGATTAGATACGAGCAGTACTTC. Translation: CSASPGIRYEQYF.

A few counts support this clonotype. The chain recombines TRBV12-3 or TRBV12-4 with TRBJ2-5, with 13 bases matching TRBD2. The DNA end favors TRBJ2-7, so the J call may be wrong. The CDR3 is 15 amino acids. Here the CDR3 DNA reads TGTGCCAGCAGTTTAGGCGGACTAGCGGGAGTCGAGCAGTACTTC. This gives the protein CASSLGGLAGVEQYF.

This chain joins TRBV29-1 and TRBJ2-7, with TRBD2 identical over 7 bases. CDR1 is SQVTM and CDR2 is ANQGSEA in the germline V gene. V lost 8 bases to trimming and J lost 3 bases; unmatched junction nucleotides: 7. The CDR3 is made up of 12 amino acids. The CDR3 DNA sequence: TGCAGCCCCGGCCCTAGCGGCTACGAGCAGTACTTC. Protein product: CSPGPSGYEQYF.

This clonotype is medium-sized within its sample. This chain links TRBV20-1 with TRBJ2-3; D is undetermined. Per the germline V gene, CDR1 is DFQATT and CDR2 is SNEGSKA (reference sequence). V lost 5 bases and J lost 6, with 9 bases in between. The CDR3 is 11 amino acids. The CDR3 DNA is TGCAGTGCTGCCGGCCTCGATACGCAGTATTTT. This codes for CSAAGLDTQYF.

The CDR3 sequence is CSALDRAVIMNTEAFF. The CDR3 DNA reads as TGCAGTGCACTAGACAGGGCTGTGATCATGAACACTGAAGCTTTCTTT. The genes are TRBV20-1 and TRBJ1-1; 7 bases align to TRBD1. The CDR3 is 16 amino acids. Trimming removed 6 bases from V and 0 bases from J; junction bases left unmatched: 13. The V gene's germline CDR1 is DFQATT and CDR2 SNEGSKA (reference sequence).

The V call is TRBV5-1, the J call TRBJ2-1, with D tentatively TRBD2 (6 bases). There are 15 residues in the CDR3. Looked up from germline, CDR1 is SGHRS and CDR2 is YFSETQ. The V end lost 4 bases, the J end lost 0 bases, and 11 bases lay between the germline ends. The CDR3 is CASSNSGTSYNEQFF. For the CDR3, the DNA is TGCGCCAGCAGCAATAGCGGAACCTCCTACAATGAGCAGTTCTTC.

J is TRBJ2-7 and V is TRBV6-6, with 7 nucleotides matching TRBD1. V lost 11 bases and J lost 5; bases outside the gene matches: 9. The CDR3 spans 12 residues. CDR1 and CDR2 (germline): MNHNY, SVGAGI (reference sequence). Written as DNA, the CDR3 is TGTGCCTCCGCGAGGGGGCGAGACGAGCAGTACTTC. Protein sequence: CASARGRDEQYF.

The rearrangement uses TRBV12-3 or TRBV12-4 and TRBJ2-7; 7 nucleotides agree with TRBD2. The CDR3 is 16 residues long. The V and J ends lost 0 bases and 5 bases, in that order; junction bases with no gene match: 10. CDR3 sequence (DNA): TGTGCCAGCAGTTTAGCGCTAAGCGGGATTCCCCACGAGCAGTACTTC. It specifies CASSLALSGIPHEQYF.

This chain joins TRBV20-1 and TRBJ2-4; 14 bases are shared with TRBD2. The DNA end is more similar to TRBJ2-5, so the J call may be wrong. The germline V gene encodes CDR1 DFQATT and CDR2 SNEGSKA (reference sequence). The CDR3 extends over 17 amino acids. CDR3 nucleotide sequence: TGCAGTGCTAGACGACTAGCGGGGGGGGTCCCCCGGGAGACCCAGTACTTC. The encoded protein is CSARRLAGGVPRETQYF.

This clonotype was counted only a few times. DNA for the CDR3: TGTGCCAGCAGTGAATCGCCCCCTGGGGCCAACGTCCTGACTTTC. It specifies CASSESPPGANVLTF. The V gene is TRBV25-1, the J gene TRBJ2-6, with unresolved D. The germline V and J ends were trimmed by 1 base and 2 bases, with 6 bases remaining between them. The CDR3 runs to 15 residues. CDR1 is MGHDK, CDR2 SYGVNS, per germline.

This clonotype came up a few times. The chain recombines TRBV7-3 with TRBJ2-4; D tentatively reads TRBD1 or TRBD2 (5 bases each). In germline, CDR1 is SGHTA, CDR2 FQGTGA. V lost 3 bases and J 10 bases, leaving 13 bases between the germline ends. The CDR3 contains 13 residues. The DNA of the CDR3 is TGTGCCAGCAGCTTTCCCGGGACGGATATTCAGTACTTC. It codes for CASSFPGTDIQYF.

As to this clonotype: A junction boundary mismatches the germline segment, possibly from a read error. The V and J genes are TRBV4-1 and TRBJ2-7, with TRBD2 as a possible D gene (6 bases). The length of the CDR3 is 16 residues. CDR1 MGHRA and CDR2 YSYEKL come from the germline V gene. In DNA form, the CDR3 reads TGCGCCGGCAGCCTCCCAACCGGGACTGGCTCCTACGAGCAGTACTTC. Translation: CAGSLPTGTGSYEQYF.

The rearrangement links TRBV15 to TRBJ2-5; the D gene is possibly TRBD2 (6 bases). With 2 bases removed from V and 5 bases from J, the gap between germline ends came to 15 bases. The CDR3 spans 15 residues. Germline V CDR1 and CDR2: LNHNV, YYDKDF (reference sequence). The CDR3 region is CATSRRDFVGETQYF. CDR3 bases: TGTGCCACCAGCAGACGGGACTTTGTTGGGGAGACCCAGTACTTC.

The chain joins TRBV5-1 to TRBJ2-7, with 7 bases fitting TRBD2. The CDR3 totals 14 residues. Germline V gene data show CDR1 as SGHRS and CDR2 as YFSETQ. Unmatched junction bases numbered 6, after V lost 4 bases and J lost 2 bases. The CDR3 here is CASSGSGRTYEQYF. The CDR3 DNA sequence: TGCGCCAGCAGCGGTAGCGGGCGCACCTACGAGCAGTACTTC.

The CDR3 sequence: CASSLGPSYNEQFF. DNA for the CDR3: TGTGCCAGCAGCTTAGGACCCTCCTACAATGAGCAGTTCTTC. The gene calls are TRBV7-3 and TRBJ2-1; D call uncertain. CDR3 length: 14 amino acids. The germline gives CDR1 SGHTA, CDR2 FQGTGA. Trimming took off 2 bases at V and 0 bases at J, with 5 bases between the two ends.

This clonotype was detected only a few times. J is TRBJ1-1 and V is TRBV29-1; D is ambiguous. The length of the CDR3 is 13 residues. Germline CDR1 SQVTM, CDR2 ANQGSEA. Trimming removed 4 bases at V and 1 base at J, with 10 bases between. The CDR3 loop reads CSVAVGGNTEAFF. The DNA for the CDR3 is TGCAGCGTTGCGGTCGGAGGGAACACTGAAGCTTTCTTT.

The count of this clonotype is one. This rearrangement joins TRBV29-1 to TRBJ2-7, with 8 bases aligning to TRBD1. Unmatched junction bases numbered 11, after V lost 0 bases and J lost 7 bases. Germline CDR1 SQVTM, CDR2 ANQGSEA. CDR3 size: 15 residues. Here the CDR3 reads CSVEDQGTGAREQYF. CDR3 nucleotide sequence: TGCAGCGTTGAAGATCAGGGGACAGGCGCCCGGGAGCAGTACTTC.

Concerning this clonotype itself: One junction end does not reproduce the germline sequence, and a read error may be involved. The CDR3 here is CACSPPGGIHEQYF. The CDR3 DNA reads as TGTGCCTGCAGCCCCCCAGGGGGGATCCACGAGCAGTACTTC. The J gene is TRBJ2-5, the V gene TRBV9; tentatively, D is TRBD1 (7 bases). The DNA end favors TRBJ2-7, so the J call may be wrong. The CDR3 extends over 14 amino acids. Germline CDR1 reads SGDLS; CDR2 reads YYNGEE.

The table lists this clonotype with a few counts. V is TRBV7-2 and J is TRBJ2-1; 9 bases are shared with TRBD2. This CDR3 region has 16 residues. J was trimmed by 9 bases and V by 5 bases; bases with no gene match: 14. Germline CDR1 SGHTA, CDR2 FQGNSA. The DNA of the CDR3 is TGTGCCAGCAGCCGAGGGGGATTAGCGGGAGAGGGTGAGCAGTTCTTC. Amino acids: CASSRGGLAGEGEQFF.

V gene TRBV28 combines with J gene TRBJ1-2; TRBD1 is a possible D gene (5 bases). CDR3 length equals 13 residues. Germline-derived CDR1 and CDR2 are MDHEN and SYDVKM. V was shortened by 4 bases and J by 3 bases, with 9 bases between the two germline ends. CDR3 coding DNA: TGTGCCAGCAGTTGGGGCCAGGACTATGGCTACACCTTC. This encodes CASSWGQDYGYTF.